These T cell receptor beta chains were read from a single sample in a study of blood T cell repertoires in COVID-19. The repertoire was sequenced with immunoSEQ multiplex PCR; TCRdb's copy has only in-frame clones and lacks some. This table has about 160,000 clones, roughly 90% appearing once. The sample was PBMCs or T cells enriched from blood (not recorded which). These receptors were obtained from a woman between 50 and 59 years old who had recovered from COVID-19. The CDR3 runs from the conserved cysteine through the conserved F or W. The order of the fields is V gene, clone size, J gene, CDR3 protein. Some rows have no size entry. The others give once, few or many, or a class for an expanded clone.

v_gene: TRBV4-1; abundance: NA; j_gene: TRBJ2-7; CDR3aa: CASSQGSGGAVEQYF
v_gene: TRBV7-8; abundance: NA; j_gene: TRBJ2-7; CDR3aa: CASSSYRGNGYEQYF
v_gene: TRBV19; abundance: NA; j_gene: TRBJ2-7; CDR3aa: CATGRDRGSEQYF
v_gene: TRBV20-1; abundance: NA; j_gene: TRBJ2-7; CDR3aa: CSASFGIAYEQYF
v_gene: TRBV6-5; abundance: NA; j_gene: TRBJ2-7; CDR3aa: CASSFPTSGGHKQYF
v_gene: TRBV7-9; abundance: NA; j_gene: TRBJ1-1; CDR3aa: CASSWTTGSGPKMGTEAFF
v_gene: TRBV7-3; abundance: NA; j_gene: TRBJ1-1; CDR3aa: CASSPAEHTEAFF
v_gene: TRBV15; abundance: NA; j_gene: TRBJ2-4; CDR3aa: CATSSPGNLAKNIQYF
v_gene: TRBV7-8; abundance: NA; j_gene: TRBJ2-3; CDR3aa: CASSLRSTIAGGVYEGTDTQYF
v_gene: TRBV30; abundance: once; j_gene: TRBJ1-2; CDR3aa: CAWWGGFGDYGYTF
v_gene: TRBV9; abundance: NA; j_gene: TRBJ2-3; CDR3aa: CASSGLGLAGGQSRDTQYF
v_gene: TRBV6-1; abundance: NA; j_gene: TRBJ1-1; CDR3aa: CATTDGRNTEAFF
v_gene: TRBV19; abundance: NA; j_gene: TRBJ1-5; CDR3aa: CASSTPRGGPAQPQHF
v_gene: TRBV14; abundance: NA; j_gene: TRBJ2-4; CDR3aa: CASSPLGQGRSIQYF
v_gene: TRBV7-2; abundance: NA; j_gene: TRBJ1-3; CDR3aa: CASSSGGLSGNTIYF
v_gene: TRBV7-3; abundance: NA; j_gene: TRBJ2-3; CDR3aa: CASSHQSGGVPDTQYF
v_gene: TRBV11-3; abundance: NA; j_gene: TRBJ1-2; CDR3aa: CASSPSPGQPNYGYTF
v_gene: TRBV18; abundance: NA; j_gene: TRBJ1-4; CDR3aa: CASGAGVEKLFF
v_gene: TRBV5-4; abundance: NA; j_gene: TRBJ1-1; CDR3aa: CASSFQGATEAFF
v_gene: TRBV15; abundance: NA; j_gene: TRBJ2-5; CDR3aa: CATSRARSEETQYF
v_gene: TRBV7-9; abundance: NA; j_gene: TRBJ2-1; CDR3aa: CASSLQGGEQFF
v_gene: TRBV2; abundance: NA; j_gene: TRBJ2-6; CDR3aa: CARFKLAGALSGANVLTF
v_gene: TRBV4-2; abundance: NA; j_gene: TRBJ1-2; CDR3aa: CASSQTDGYTF